The clone carrying this TCR beta chain showed up just a few times. The CDR3 totals 14 residues. In germline, CDR1 is SEHNR, CDR2 FQNEAQ (reference sequence). V lost 1 base to trimming and J lost 8 bases, with 9 bases between them. These data belong to a study of spatial heterogeneity in lung cancer. Time point reported: sample taken at primary tumor resection. The donors comprised around 72 untreated early-stage non-small cell lung cancer patients. TCR cDNA molecules were tagged individually, and each one carried a unique molecular identifier. A single record per CDR3 protein comes from TCRdb applying MiXCR to the 5' RACE reads. The table has 60,000 to 90,000 distinct CDR3 sequences, roughly 8% seen once.

The rearrangement joins TRBV7-9 to TRBJ1-6; a weak D match, TRBD1 (5 bases). Sequences were derived from PBMCs, sampled at surgery. The TCR originated in a male donor with early-stage non-small cell lung cancer. CDR3 sequence reads: CASSLEGYDSPLHF. The CDR3 DNA reads as TGTGCCAGCAGCTTAGAGGGGTACGATTCACCCCTCCACTTT. Combining the CDR3 with reference TRBV7-9 and TRBJ1-6 gives the whole variable domain DTGVSQNPRHKITKRGQNVTFRCDPISEHNRLYWYRQTLGQGPEFLTYFQNEAQLEKSRLLSDRFSAERPKGSFSTLEIQRTEQGDSAMYLCASSLEGYDSPLHFGNGTRLTVT.